This TCR beta chain came from a study of a mutant IDH1 vaccine in newly diagnosed glioma. Study-level information: Patients had received radiotherapy, temozolomide, or both previously, most receiving both. Regarding the study as a whole: Roughly 93% of patients showed vaccine-induced immune responses across multiple MHC alleles. There seemed to be no relation between pseudoprogression and changes in top peripheral T cell clonotypes.

Measured with immunoSEQ multiplex PCR; TCRdb has only the in-frame clones, and not every one. The repertoire holds roughly 84,000 clones, with over 75% as singletons. CDR3 length: 14 residues. The V end was cut by 2 bases, the J end by 3 bases, with 10 bases between. Germline CDR1 reads MGHDK; CDR2 reads SYGVNS. To note about this clone: Its antigen is undetermined.

Time point: baseline, week 1 (first vaccination visit). Treatment indicated: pre-vaccination baseline after standard-of-care therapy. New astrocytomas of WHO grade 3 or 4 that were IDH1-mutant and ATRX-lost were found in the donors. Material: PBMCs, obtained from a glioma patient treated with radiotherapy, temozolomide or both. The clonotype originates from a man aged 35-49 years with glioma. Some clones in this sample may be carry-over from other donors' samples. The rearrangement uses TRBV25-1 and TRBJ1-1, with a tentative D call TRBD1 (5 bases). CDR3 sequence (DNA): TGTGCCAGCAGTGAAGGGGGATCGGACACTGAAGCTTTCTTT. Translated: CASSEGGSDTEAFF.